A single sample is the source of the 5 T cell receptor beta chains below, sequenced in a study of control samples from healthy donors and cancer patients. This table comes from immunoSEQ multiplex PCR, and its TCRdb copy is limited to in-frame clones, with some not included. The sample contains around 130,000 clones, 70% to 90% of which appear only once. The sequencing sample was made of blood. The receptors originated from a man aged 45-65 years in good health.

The chain couples TRBV2 to TRBJ2-5; D possibly corresponds to TRBD1 (6 bases). The germline CDR1 and CDR2 sequences are SNHLY and FYNNEI. The length of the CDR3 is 15 residues. V was clipped by 0 bases and J by 1 base, with 9 bases between them. CDR3 sequence (DNA): TGTGCCAGCAGTGAAGCGGGGGACACCCAAGAGACCCAGTACTTC. This translates into CASSEAGDTQETQYF.

The V and J genes are TRBV3-1 (or the pseudogene TRBV3-2) and TRBJ1-5; D perhaps matches TRBD1 (5 bases). Germline lookup yields CDR1 LGHDT and CDR2 YNNKEL (reference sequence). The CDR3 totals 17 residues. V lost 1 base to trimming and J lost 6 bases, with 19 bases between them. The CDR3 region has the DNA TGTGCCAGCAGCCAAGGCGCTCGCCAGGGAGGATTTCAGCCCCAGCATTTT. It codes for CASSQGARQGGFQPQHF.

The CDR3 protein is CASSYHQGLNTEAFF. The CDR3 DNA reads as TGTGCCAGCAGCTACCACCAGGGGCTTAACACTGAAGCTTTCTTT. The rearrangement joins TRBV11-2 to TRBJ1-1, with TRBD1 as a possible D gene (6 bases). CDR3 size: 15 residues. Germline V CDR1 and CDR2: SGHAT, FQNNGV. Trimming pared 4 bases from V and 2 bases from J, leaving 14 bases between. Based on the CDR3 plus reference TRBV11-2 and TRBJ1-1, the full variable domain is EAGVAQSPRYKIIEKRQSVAFWCNPISGHATLYWYQQILGQGPKLLIQFQNNGVVDDSQLPKDRFSAERLKGVDSTLKIQPAKLEDSAVYLCASSYHQGLNTEAFFGQGTRLTVV.

The chain uses TRBV14 and TRBJ1-3; a weak D match, TRBD1 (5 bases). The CDR3 is 15 amino acids. Germline-derived CDR1 and CDR2 are SGHDN and FVKESK. V lost 1 base, J lost 3 bases, and 10 bases lay in between. The CDR3 region is CASSQAGRIGNTIYF. DNA of the CDR3: TGTGCCAGCAGCCAAGCGGGGCGAATTGGAAACACCATATATTTT.

The count of this clone is one. The V call is TRBV7-3, the J call TRBJ2-1, with 7 bases aligning to TRBD1. V lost 3 bases and J lost 6; bases outside the gene matches: 2. This CDR3 has 13 residues. CDR1 is SGHTA, CDR2 FQGTGA, per germline. The CDR3, as DNA: TGTGCCAGCAGCTTTGGACAGGCCAATGAGCAGTTCTTC. Residues: CASSFGQANEQFF.